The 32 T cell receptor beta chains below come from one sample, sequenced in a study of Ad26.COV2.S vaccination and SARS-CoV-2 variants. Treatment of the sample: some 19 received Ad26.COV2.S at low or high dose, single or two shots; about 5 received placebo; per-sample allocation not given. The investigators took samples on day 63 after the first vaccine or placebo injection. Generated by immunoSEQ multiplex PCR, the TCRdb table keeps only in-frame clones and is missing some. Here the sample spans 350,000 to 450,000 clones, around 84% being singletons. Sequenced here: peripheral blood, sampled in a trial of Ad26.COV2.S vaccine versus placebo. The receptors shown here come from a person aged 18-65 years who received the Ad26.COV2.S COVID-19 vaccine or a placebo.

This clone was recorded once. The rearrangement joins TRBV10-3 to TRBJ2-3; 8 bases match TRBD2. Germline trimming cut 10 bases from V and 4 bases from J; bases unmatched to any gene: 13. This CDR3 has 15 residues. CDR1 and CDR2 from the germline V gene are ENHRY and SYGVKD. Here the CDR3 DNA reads TGTGCCAGCACCCGGGGGGGCGGGGAGGCAGATACGCAGTATTTT. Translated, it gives CASTRGGGEADTQYF.

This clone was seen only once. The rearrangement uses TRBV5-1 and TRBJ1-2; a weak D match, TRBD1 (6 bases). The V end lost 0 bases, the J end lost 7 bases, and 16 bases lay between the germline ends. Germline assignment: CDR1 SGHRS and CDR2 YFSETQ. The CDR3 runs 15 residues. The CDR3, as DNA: TGCGCCAGCAGCTTGGAAGGGGGGGACATAAGTGGCTACACCTTC. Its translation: CASSLEGGDISGYTF.

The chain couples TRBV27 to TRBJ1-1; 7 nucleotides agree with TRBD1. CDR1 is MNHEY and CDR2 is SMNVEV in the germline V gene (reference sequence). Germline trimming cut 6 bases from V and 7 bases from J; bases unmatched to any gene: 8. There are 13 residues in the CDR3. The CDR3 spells CASSSQDRLEAFF. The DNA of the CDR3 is TGTGCCAGCAGCAGCCAGGACAGGCTTGAAGCTTTCTTT.

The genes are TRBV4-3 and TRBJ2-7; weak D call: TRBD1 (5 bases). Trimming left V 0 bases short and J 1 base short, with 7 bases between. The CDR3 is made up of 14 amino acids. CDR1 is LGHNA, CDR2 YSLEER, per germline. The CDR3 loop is CASSQEAGSYEQYF. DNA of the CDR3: TGCGCCAGCAGCCAAGAAGCAGGGTCCTACGAGCAGTACTTC.

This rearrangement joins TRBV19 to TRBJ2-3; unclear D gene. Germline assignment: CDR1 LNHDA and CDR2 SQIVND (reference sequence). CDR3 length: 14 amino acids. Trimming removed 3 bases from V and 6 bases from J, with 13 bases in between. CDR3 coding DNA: TGTGCCAGTAGTATTGGACCTTATGGGGATACGCAGTATTTT. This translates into CASSIGPYGDTQYF.

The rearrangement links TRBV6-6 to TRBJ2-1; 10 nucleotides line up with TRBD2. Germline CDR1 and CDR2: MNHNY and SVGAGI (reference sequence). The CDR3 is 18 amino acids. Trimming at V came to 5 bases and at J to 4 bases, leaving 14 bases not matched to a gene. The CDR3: CASSHTPALAGLYNEQFF. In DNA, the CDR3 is TGTGCCAGCAGTCACACCCCCGCACTAGCGGGACTATACAATGAGCAGTTCTTC.

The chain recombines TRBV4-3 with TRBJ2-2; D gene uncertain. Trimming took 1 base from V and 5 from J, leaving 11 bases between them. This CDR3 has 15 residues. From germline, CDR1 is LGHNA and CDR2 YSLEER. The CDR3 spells CASSQVETRTGELFF. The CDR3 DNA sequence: TGCGCCAGCAGCCAAGTTGAGACAAGGACCGGGGAGCTGTTTTTT.

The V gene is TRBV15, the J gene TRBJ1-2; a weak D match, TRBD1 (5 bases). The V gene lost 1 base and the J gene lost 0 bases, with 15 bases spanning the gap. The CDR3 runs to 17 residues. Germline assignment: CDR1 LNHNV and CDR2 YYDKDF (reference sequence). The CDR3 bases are TGTGCCACCAGCAGAGGAGGGGTCGGTGGAGCTAACTATGGCTACACCTTC. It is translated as CATSRGGVGGANYGYTF. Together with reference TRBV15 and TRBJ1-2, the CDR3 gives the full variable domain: DAMVIQNPRYQVTQFGKPVTLSCSQTLNHNVMYWYQQKSSQAPKLLFHYYDKDFNNEADTPDNFQSRRPNTSFCFLDIRSPGLGDTAMYLCATSRGGVGGANYGYTFGSGTRLTVV.

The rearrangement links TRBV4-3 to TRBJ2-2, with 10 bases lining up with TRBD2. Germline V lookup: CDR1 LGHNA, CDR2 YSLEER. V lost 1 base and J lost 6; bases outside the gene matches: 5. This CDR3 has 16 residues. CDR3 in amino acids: CASSQASGSKSGELFF. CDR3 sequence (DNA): TGCGCCAGCAGCCAAGCTAGCGGGAGTAAGTCCGGGGAGCTGTTTTTT.

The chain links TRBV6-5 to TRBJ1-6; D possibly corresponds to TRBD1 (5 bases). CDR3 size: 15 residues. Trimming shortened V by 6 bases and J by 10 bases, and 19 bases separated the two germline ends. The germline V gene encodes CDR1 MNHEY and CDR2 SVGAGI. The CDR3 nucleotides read TGTGCCAGCAGACGGGACGGCGGAGCCGGCTCACCCCTCCACTTT. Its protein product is CASRRDGGAGSPLHF.

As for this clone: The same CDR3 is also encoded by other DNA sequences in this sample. The DNA of the CDR3 is TGTGCCAGCTCACCAGGAAGCAATCAGCCCCAGCATTTT. It codes for CASSPGSNQPQHF. V usage is TRBV18 and J usage is TRBJ1-5; D is ambiguous. Germline CDR1 KGHSH, CDR2 LQKENI. V dropped 2 bases and J dropped 1 base, with 3 bases sitting between them. This CDR3 spans 13 amino acids.

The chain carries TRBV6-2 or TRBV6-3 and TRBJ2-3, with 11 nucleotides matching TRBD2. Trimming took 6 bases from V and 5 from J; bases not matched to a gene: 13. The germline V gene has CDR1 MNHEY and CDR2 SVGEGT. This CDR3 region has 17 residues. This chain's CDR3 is CASSLGRSSGGRDTQYF. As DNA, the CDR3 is TGTGCCAGCAGCCTAGGGCGGTCTAGCGGGGGGAGAGATACGCAGTATTTT.

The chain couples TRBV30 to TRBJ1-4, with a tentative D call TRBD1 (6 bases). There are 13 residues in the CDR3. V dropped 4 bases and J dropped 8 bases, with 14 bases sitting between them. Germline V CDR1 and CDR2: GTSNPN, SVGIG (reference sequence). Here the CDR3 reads CAWNRDNREKLFF. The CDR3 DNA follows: TGTGCCTGGAACCGGGACAATCGAGAAAAACTGTTTTTT.

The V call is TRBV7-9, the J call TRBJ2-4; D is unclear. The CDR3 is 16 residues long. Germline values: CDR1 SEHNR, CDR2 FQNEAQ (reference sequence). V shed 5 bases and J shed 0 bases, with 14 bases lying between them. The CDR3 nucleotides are TGTGCCAGCAGCAACGAGCAGTTTTCAGCCAAAAACATTCAGTACTTC. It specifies CASSNEQFSAKNIQYF.

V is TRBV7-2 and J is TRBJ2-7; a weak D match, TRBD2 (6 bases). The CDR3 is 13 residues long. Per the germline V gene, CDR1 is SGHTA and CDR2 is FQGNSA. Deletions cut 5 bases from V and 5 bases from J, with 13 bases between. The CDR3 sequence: CASSPTSYHEQYF. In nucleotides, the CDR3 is TGTGCCAGCAGCCCTACTAGCTACCACGAGCAGTACTTC.

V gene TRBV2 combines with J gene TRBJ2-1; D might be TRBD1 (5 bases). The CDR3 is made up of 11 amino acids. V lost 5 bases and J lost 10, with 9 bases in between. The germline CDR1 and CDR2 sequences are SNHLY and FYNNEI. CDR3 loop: CASSPRTEQFF. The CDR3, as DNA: TGTGCCAGCAGTCCCCGGACAGAGCAGTTCTTC.

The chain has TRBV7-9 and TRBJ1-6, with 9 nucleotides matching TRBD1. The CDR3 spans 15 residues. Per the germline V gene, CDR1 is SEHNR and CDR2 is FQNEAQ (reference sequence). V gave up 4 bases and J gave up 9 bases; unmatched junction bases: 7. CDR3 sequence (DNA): TGTGCCAGCAGCTCCTCCGGGACAGGGCGTTCACCCCTCCACTTT. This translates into CASSSSGTGRSPLHF. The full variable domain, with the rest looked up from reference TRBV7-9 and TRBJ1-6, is DTGVSQNPRHKITKRGQNVTFRCDPISEHNRLYWYRQTLGQGPEFLTYFQNEAQLEKSRLLSDRFSAERPKGSFSTLEIQRTEQGDSAMYLCASSSSGTGRSPLHFGNGTRLTVT.

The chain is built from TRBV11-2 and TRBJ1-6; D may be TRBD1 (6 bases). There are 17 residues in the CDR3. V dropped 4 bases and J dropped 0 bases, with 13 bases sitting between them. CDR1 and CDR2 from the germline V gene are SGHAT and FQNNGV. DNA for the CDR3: TGTGCCAGCAGCTGGGACACCACGAGCTCCTATAATTCACCCCTCCACTTT. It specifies CASSWDTTSSYNSPLHF.

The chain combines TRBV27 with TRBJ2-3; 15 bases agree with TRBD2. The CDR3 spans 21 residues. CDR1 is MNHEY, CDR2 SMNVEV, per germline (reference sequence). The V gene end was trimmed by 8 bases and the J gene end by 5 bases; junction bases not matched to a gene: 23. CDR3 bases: TGTGCCAGCTCCCGCCAGCTCCCCGGACTAGCGGGGGGGCGTAGTATAGATACGCAGTATTTT. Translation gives CASSRQLPGLAGGRSIDTQYF.

DNA for the CDR3: TGTGCCACCAGTGACCCCCGACAGGGGGCGACAGATACGCAGTATTTT. This encodes CATSDPRQGATDTQYF. The J gene is TRBJ2-3, the V gene TRBV24-1; 10 positions match TRBD1. CDR1 KGHDR and CDR2 SFDVKD come from the germline V gene. This CDR3 is built from 16 residues. Germline trimming cut 4 bases from V and 3 bases from J; bases unmatched to any gene: 6.

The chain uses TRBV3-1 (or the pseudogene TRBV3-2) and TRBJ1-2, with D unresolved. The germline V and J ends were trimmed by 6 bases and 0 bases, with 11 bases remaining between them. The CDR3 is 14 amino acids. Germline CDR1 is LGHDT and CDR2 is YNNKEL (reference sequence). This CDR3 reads CASRNQVANYGYTF. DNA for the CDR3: TGTGCCAGCAGAAATCAGGTGGCTAACTATGGCTACACCTTC.

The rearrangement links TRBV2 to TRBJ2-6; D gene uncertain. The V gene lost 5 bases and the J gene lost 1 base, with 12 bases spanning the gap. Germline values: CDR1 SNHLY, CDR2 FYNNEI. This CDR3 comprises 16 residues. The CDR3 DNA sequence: TGTGCCAGCAGTCGGGCATTCTTTTCTGGGGCCAACGTCCTGACTTTC. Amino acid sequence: CASSRAFFSGANVLTF.

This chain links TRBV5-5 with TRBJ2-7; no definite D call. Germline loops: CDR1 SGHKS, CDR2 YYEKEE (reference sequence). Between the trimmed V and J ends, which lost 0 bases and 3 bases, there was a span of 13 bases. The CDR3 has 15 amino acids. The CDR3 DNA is TGTGCCAGCAGCTTGGGCCAGACAACTTACTACGAGCAGTACTTC. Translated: CASSLGQTTYYEQYF.

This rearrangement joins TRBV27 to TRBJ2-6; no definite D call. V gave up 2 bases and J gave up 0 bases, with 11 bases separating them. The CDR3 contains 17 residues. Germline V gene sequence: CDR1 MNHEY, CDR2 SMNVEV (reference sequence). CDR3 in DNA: TGTGCCAGCAGTTTAATCCCAGGAACCTCTGGGGCCAACGTCCTGACTTTC. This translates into CASSLIPGTSGANVLTF.

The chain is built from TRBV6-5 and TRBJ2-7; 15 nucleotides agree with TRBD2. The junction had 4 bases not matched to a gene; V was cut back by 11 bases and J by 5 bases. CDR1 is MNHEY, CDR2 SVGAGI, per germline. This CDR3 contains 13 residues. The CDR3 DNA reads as TGTGCCGGAAGGACTAGCGGGAGGGACGAGCAGTACTTC. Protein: CAGRTSGRDEQYF.

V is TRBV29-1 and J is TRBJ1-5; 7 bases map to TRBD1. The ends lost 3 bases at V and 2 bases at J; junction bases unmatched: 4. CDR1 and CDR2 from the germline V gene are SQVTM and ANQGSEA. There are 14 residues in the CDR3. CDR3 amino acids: CSVDSGGGNQPQHF. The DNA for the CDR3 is TGCAGCGTTGATTCAGGGGGGGGCAATCAGCCCCAGCATTTT.

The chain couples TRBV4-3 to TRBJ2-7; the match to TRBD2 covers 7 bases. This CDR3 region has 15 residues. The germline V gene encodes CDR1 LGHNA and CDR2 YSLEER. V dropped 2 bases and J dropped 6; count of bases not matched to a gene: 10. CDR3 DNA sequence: TGCGCCAGCAGCCAATCACGGGGGGATTTGGGCGAGCAGTACTTC. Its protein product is CASSQSRGDLGEQYF.

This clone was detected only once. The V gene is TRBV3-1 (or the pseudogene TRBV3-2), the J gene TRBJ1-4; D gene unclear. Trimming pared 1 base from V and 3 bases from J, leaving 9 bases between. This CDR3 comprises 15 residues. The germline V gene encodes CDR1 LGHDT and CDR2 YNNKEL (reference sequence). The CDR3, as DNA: TGTGCCAGCAGCCAAGGACTTTCTCCTAATGAAAAACTGTTTTTT. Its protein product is CASSQGLSPNEKLFF.

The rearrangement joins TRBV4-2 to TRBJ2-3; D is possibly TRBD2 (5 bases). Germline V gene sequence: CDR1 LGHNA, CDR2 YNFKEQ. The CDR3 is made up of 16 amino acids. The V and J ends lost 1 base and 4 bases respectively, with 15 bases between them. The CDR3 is CASSQGGKGYSDTQYF. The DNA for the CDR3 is TGTGCCAGCAGCCAAGGAGGGAAAGGCTACTCAGATACGCAGTATTTT.

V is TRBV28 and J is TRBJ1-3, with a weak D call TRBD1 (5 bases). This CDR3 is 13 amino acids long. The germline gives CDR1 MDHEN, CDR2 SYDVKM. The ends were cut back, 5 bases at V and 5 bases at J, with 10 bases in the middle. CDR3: CASSHDRRNTIYF. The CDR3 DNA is TGTGCCAGCAGTCACGACAGACGAAACACCATATATTTT.

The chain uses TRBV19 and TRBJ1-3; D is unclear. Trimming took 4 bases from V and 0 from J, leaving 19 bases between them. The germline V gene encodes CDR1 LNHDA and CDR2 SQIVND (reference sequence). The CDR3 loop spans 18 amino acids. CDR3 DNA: TGTGCCAGTAGTACCACGGCAGCGGACGTCCTCTCTGGAAACACCATATATTTT. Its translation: CASSTTAADVLSGNTIYF.

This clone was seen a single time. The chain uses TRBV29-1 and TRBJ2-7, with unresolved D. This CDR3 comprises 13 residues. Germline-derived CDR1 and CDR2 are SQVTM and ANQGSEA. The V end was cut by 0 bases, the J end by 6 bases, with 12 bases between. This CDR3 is CSVEDSSIGEQYF. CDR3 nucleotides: TGCAGCGTTGAAGATTCGTCGATCGGCGAGCAGTACTTC.